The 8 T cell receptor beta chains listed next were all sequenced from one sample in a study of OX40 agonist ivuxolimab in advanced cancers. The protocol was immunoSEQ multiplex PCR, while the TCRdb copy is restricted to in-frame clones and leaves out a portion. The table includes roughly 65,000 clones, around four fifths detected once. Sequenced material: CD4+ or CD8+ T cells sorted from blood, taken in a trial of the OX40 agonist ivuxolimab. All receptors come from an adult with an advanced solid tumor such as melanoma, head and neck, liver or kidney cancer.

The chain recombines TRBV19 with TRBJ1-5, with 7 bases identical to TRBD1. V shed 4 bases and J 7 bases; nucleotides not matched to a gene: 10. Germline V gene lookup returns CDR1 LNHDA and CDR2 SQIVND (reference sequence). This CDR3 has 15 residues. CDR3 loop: CASSTLDRVGQPQHF. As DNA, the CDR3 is TGTGCCAGTAGTACCCTAGACAGGGTTGGACAGCCCCAGCATTTT.

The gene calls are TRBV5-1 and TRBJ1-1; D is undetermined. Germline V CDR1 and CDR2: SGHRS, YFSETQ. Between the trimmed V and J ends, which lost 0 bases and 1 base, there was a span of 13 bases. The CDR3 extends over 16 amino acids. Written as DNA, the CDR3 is TGCGCCAGCAGCTTGGACCACGGCAGGCCGAACACTGAAGCTTTCTTT. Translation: CASSLDHGRPNTEAFF.

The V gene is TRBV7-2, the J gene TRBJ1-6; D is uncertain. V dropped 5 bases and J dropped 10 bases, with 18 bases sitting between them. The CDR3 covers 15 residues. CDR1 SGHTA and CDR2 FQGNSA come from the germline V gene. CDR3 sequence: CASSPGSDTRSPLHF. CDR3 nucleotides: TGTGCCAGCAGCCCCGGGAGCGATACCAGGTCACCCCTCCACTTT.

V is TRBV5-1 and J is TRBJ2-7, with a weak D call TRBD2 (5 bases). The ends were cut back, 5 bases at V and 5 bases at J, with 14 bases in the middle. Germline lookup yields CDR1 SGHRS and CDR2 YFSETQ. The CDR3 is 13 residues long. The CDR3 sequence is CASSSREADEQYF. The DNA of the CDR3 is TGCGCCAGCAGTTCAAGAGAAGCGGACGAGCAGTACTTC.

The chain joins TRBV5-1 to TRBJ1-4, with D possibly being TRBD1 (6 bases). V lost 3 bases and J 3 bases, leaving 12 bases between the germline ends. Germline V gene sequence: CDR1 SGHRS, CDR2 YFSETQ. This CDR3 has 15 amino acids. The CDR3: CASSSGGAANEKLFF. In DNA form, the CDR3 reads TGCGCCAGCAGCTCGGGGGGCGCGGCTAATGAAAAACTGTTTTTT.

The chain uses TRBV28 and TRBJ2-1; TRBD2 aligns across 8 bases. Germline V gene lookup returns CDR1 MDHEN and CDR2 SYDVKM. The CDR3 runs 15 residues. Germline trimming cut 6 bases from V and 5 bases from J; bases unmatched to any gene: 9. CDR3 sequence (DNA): TGTGCCAGCAGCACCCCGACTAGCGCAGACAATGAGCAGTTCTTC. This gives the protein CASSTPTSADNEQFF. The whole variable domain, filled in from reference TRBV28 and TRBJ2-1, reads DVKVTQSSRYLVKRTGEKVFLECVQDMDHENMFWYRQDPGLGLRLIYFSYDVKMKEKGDIPEGYSVSREKKERFSLILESASTNQTSMYLCASSTPTSADNEQFFGPGTRLTVL.

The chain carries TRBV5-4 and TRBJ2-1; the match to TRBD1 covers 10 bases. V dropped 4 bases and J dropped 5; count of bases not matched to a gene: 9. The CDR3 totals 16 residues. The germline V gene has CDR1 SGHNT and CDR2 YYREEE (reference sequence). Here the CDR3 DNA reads TGTGCCAGCAGCCGATGGACAGGGGGGCAGAACAATGAGCAGTTCTTC. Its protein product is CASSRWTGGQNNEQFF.

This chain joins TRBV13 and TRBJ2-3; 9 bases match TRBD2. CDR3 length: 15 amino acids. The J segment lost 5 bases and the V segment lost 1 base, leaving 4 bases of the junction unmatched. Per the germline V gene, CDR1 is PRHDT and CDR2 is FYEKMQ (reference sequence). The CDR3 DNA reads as TGTGCCAGCAGCTTAGCTAGCGGGATTTTAGATACGCAGTATTTT. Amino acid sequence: CASSLASGILDTQYF.